The T cell receptor beta chain described here comes from a study of PD-L1 blockade in urothelial cancer (dated by TCRdb to the late 2010s). A note on the overall study: All patients started therapy around 2014 and received atezolizumab 1,200 mg intravenously every 3 weeks. Blood samples gave median yields of about 150,000 T cells and 83,000 or so unique TCRs, along with a median clonality of roughly 0.08. Progression-free survival longer than 6 months counted as durable clinical benefit, and TCR features were additionally tested against both progression-free and overall survival. Patients had an ECOG performance status of 0 or 1 and had received between 0 and 3 prior chemotherapy regimens. Pretreatment blood TCR-seq was available for twenty-nine patients, at least one posttreatment blood collection was obtained for around 25 patients, and tumor TCR-seq was available for around 25 patients. Durable clinical benefit was achieved by nine patients but not by the remaining 20. In the same patients, pretreatment tumors underwent whole exome sequencing and RNA sequencing in addition to TCR sequencing. TCR sequencing covered pretreatment tumor samples and matched, serially collected peripheral blood taken before and after atezolizumab treatment. Twenty-five of 29 patients were males with bladder-origin urothelial cancer, and about 65% of the roughly 30 reported a prior smoking history. An exploratory multi-omic analysis was conducted of the somatic, immune and clinical correlates of response to PD-L1 blockade with atezolizumab in urothelial cancer. Blood samples were analyzed at 3 weeks after treatment start (second dose) and at 6 weeks after treatment start.

Synthetic TCR analog templates were spiked into each PCR to estimate absolute template abundance from read counts. Using the immunoSEQ assay, TCRbeta CDR3 regions were amplified from genomic DNA with bias-controlled V and J gene primers. Rearranged TCRbeta segments were sequenced at approximately 20X coverage. Per the original workflow: Sequencing errors were corrected by clustering and CDR3s were annotated against IMGT to assign V, D and J genes. Only productive TCRbeta rearrangements were used in downstream analyses, excluding out-of-frame or stop-codon sequences. Clonality was calculated as one minus the Shannon entropy normalized by the log of the number of unique productive sequences. Fisher's exact test with Benjamini-Hochberg correction, using a cutoff of adjusted p below 0.01, was how clones that differed between time points or between blood and tumor were identified. What TCRdb holds here is the immuneACCESS table cut down to in-frame rearrangements. Part of the clones is not present; checked against another copy, under half of the missing clones reflect an unresolved V gene, and the others are unexplained. Clone size and the V and J calls come from that table; the DNA yielded D and trimming. The sample includes 70,000 to 95,000 clones, with about four fifths observed a single time. Roughly 2% of the sample lies in the top ten.

Per the germline V gene, SGHVS is the CDR1 and FQNEAQ is the CDR2. The junction carries 10 bases between V and J, which are trimmed by 3 bases and 0 bases respectively. The CDR3 starts with the cysteine, ends with the phenylalanine, and has 15 residues. Only the CDR3 DNA is retained, 45 bases long and in frame from the first base. On this clone: Its binding antigen is unknown. No clone much larger than this one lies a single base away; base qualities are absent.

The sample's time point label is to be understood as: pretreatment peripheral blood. The cohort included roughly 30 patients with locally advanced or metastatic urothelial carcinoma who were treated at Memorial Sloan Kettering on a trial protocol. Peripheral blood mononuclear cells were collected pretreatment and during treatment, with between 1 and 8 total time points per patient. The Qiagen DNeasy Blood extraction kit was used to purify genomic DNA from total PBMCs and tumor samples. PBMCs were collected pretreatment and during treatment and were isolated and stored as previously described. What the research found in general, with its limitations: Because the sample size was small (n ≈ 30) and many exploratory analyses were performed, the results are intended to be hypothesis-generating. Greater expansion of tumor-associated TCR clones in peripheral blood 3 weeks after the start of treatment was observed in patients with durable benefit (n of about 20, p = 0.022). A pretreatment peripheral blood TCR clonality below the median was linked to improved progression-free and overall survival.

The source was PBMCs, collected around atezolizumab (anti-PD-L1) treatment. This sequence originates from a man in his sixties with urothelial cancer. Recombination connected TRBV7-8 to TRBJ2-3; D gene: possibly TRBD1, on 6 matching bases. The CDR3 here reads CASSLTQGSTDTQYF. At the DNA level, the sequence is TGTGCCAGCAGCTTGACCCAGGGGAGCACAGATACGCAGTATTTT. Beyond the CDR3, the reference TRBV7-8 and TRBJ2-3 genes provide the residues; the full variable domain reads: GAGVSQSPRYKVAKRGQDVALRCDPISGHVSLFWYQQALGQGPEFLTYFQNEAQLDKSGLPSDRFFAERPEGSVSTLKIQRTQQEDSAVYLCASSLTQGSTDTQYFGPGTRLTVL.